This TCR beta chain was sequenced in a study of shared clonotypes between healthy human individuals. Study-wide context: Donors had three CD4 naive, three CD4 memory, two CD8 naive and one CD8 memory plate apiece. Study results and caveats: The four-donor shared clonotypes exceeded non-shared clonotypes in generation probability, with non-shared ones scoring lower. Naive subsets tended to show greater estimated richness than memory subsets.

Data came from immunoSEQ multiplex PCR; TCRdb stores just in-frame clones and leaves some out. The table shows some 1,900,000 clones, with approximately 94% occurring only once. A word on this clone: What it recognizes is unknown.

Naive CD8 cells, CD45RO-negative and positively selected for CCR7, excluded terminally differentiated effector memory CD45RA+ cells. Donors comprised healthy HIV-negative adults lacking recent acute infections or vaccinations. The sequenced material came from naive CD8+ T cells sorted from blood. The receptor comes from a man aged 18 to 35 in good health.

This chain's CDR3 is CSVAEGADGYTF. The CDR3 DNA reads as TGCAGCGTTGCCGAGGGGGCCGACGGCTACACCTTC. The chain combines TRBV29-1 with TRBJ1-2; 7 bases match TRBD1. The CDR3 is made up of 12 amino acids. Trimming removed 4 bases from V and 8 bases from J; junction bases left unmatched: 7. From germline, CDR1 is SQVTM and CDR2 ANQGSEA.